This TCR beta chain was recorded in a study of PD-1 and CTLA-4 blockade in melanoma (dated by TCRdb to the early 2020s). With regard to the full study: The study compared how PD-1 blockade and CTLA-4 blockade affected the melanoma-reactive CD8 T cell response in patients with melanoma.

This clone was recorded only once. Its antigen target is currently unknown. Base-call qualities are not available, and no considerably larger clone is one nucleotide away. Library generation was performed with the immunoSEQ multiplex PCR assay. TCRdb took this table from immuneACCESS and kept in-frame rearrangements with V and J called. Such tables lack part of the clones; where checked against another copy, unresolved V genes explain under half of the gap, and the rest is unexplained. The sample data list 15,000 to 20,000 clones, and less than 85% of these were observed just once. Of the sample, roughly an eighth falls within the top ten clones. The sequences come from CD8+ T cells from peripheral blood, collected from a patient given anti-PD-1 treatment. The source of this sequence is a human donor with melanoma.

The DNA sequence is as follows: TGTGCCAGCAGTGTCCACGAGCAGTACTTC. Its product reads: CASSVHEQYF. Recombination connected TRBV2 to TRBJ2-7; no confident D gene assignment can be made. The junction carries 3 bases between V and J, which are trimmed by 4 bases and 5 bases respectively. The CDR3 sequence holds 10 residues, the cysteine and phenylalanine included. The entry retains the CDR3 DNA only, 30 bases that are in frame from base 1. The germline V gene sets CDR1 to SNHLY and CDR2 to FYNNEI.